These 26 T cell receptor beta chains were all obtained from the same sample, sequenced in a study of shared clonotypes between healthy human individuals. The repertoire was sequenced with immunoSEQ multiplex PCR; TCRdb's copy has only in-frame clones and lacks some. Here the sample spans a few million clones, over 90% being singletons. The sequenced sample consisted of naive CD4+ T cells from PBMCs. Subset defined: CD45RA+ positively selected. The receptors were gathered from a man aged 18 to 35 in good health. Some clones in this sample may be carry-over from other donors' samples.

CDR3 region: CASSLGLAAYYNEQFF. The CDR3 nucleotides read TGCGCCAGCAGTCTCGGACTAGCGGCCTACTACAATGAGCAGTTCTTC. V gene TRBV5-1 combines with J gene TRBJ2-1; the match to TRBD2 covers 10 bases. This CDR3 is built from 16 residues. With 5 bases clipped from V and 3 bases from J, the junction kept 8 bases outside the gene matches. Germline V gene sequence: CDR1 SGHRS, CDR2 YFSETQ.

The V and J genes are TRBV29-1 and TRBJ2-1, with D unclear. The CDR3 consists of 13 residues. From germline, CDR1 is SQVTM and CDR2 ANQGSEA. V lost 4 bases and J 6 bases, leaving 13 bases between the germline ends. The CDR3 DNA reads as TGCAGCGTTGCTGGTAGGCCCACCAATGAGCAGTTCTTC. It is translated as CSVAGRPTNEQFF.

The gene calls are TRBV6-5 and TRBJ1-4, with unresolved D. The CDR3 totals 14 residues. The V and J ends lost 5 bases and 7 bases respectively, with 14 bases between them. The germline V gene encodes CDR1 MNHEY and CDR2 SVGAGI. Here the CDR3 reads CASSTSGWGEKLFF. CDR3 in DNA: TGTGCCAGCAGTACATCAGGTTGGGGTGAAAAACTGTTTTTT.

The chain uses TRBV19 and TRBJ2-5, with D maybe TRBD1 (5 bases). Trimming shortened V by 5 bases and J by 5 bases, and 15 bases separated the two germline ends. Germline values: CDR1 LNHDA, CDR2 SQIVND (reference sequence). This CDR3 has 14 residues. This chain's CDR3 is CASSAGHRSETQYF. DNA for the CDR3: TGTGCCAGTAGTGCCGGACACCGATCGGAGACCCAGTACTTC.

CDR3 nucleotide sequence: TGCGCCAGCAGCTCGAACCTAAGGGAGACCCAGTACTTC. Translated, it gives CASSSNLRETQYF. The rearrangement uses TRBV5-1 and TRBJ2-5; no reliable D call. Germline V CDR1 and CDR2: SGHRS, YFSETQ. The CDR3 covers 13 residues. Trimming pared 3 bases from V and 5 bases from J, leaving 11 bases between.

This chain links TRBV30 with TRBJ2-1; 10 bases fit TRBD2. V was pared by 3 bases and J by 6 bases, with 5 bases of the junction left unmatched. Germline-derived CDR1 and CDR2 are GTSNPN and SVGIG (reference sequence). The CDR3 is 14 residues long. The CDR3 protein is CAWRRLAGANEQFF. The DNA for the CDR3 is TGTGCCTGGAGGAGGCTAGCGGGAGCCAATGAGCAGTTCTTC.

This chain links TRBV30 with TRBJ1-4; 7 nucleotides match TRBD1. Trimming cost V 5 bases and J 8 bases; bases outside gene matches: 14. Germline V gives CDR1 GTSNPN, CDR2 SVGIG (reference sequence). This CDR3 region has 15 residues. CDR3 amino acids: CAWSLGRGDWEKLFF. The DNA of the CDR3 is TGTGCCTGGTCCTTGGGCAGGGGGGATTGGGAAAAACTGTTTTTT.

The genes are TRBV11-3 and TRBJ2-5; the D gene could be TRBD1 or TRBD2 (6 bases each). The V gene's germline CDR1 is SGHNT and CDR2 YENEEA. The CDR3 extends over 13 amino acids. Trimming pared 4 bases from V and 3 bases from J, leaving 9 bases between. The CDR3 here is CASSSGAEETQYF. CDR3 sequence (DNA): TGTGCCAGCAGCTCGGGGGCCGAAGAGACCCAGTACTTC.

This clone appeared a few times. V is TRBV30 and J is TRBJ1-1; a possible D gene is TRBD1 (6 bases). Looked up from germline, CDR1 is GTSNPN and CDR2 is SVGIG (reference sequence). CDR3 length equals 13 residues. Trimming shortened V by 6 bases and J by 1 base, and 12 bases separated the two germline ends. The CDR3 coding sequence is TGTGCCTGCGGGGGCAGGGCGAACACTGAAGCTTTCTTT. The encoded protein is CACGGRANTEAFF.

The chain is built from TRBV4-1 and TRBJ2-7; D may be TRBD1 or TRBD2 (6 bases each). CDR3 length equals 14 residues. Trimming took off 1 base at V and 6 bases at J, with 13 bases between the two ends. Germline assignment: CDR1 MGHRA and CDR2 YSYEKL. CDR3 protein: CASSQGTGGGEQYF. CDR3 bases: TGCGCCAGCAGCCAAGGTACCGGAGGGGGCGAGCAGTACTTC.

Notes on this clone: The same CDR3 arises from other DNA sequences in this sample as well. The V and J genes are TRBV5-1 and TRBJ2-1, with 7 bases that match TRBD1. CDR1 SGHRS and CDR2 YFSETQ come from the germline V gene. Trimming took 2 bases from V and 2 from J; bases not matched to a gene: 1. The CDR3 loop spans 14 amino acids. The CDR3 region has the DNA TGCGCCAGCAGCTTAGGACAGGCCTACAATGAGCAGTTCTTC. Translation: CASSLGQAYNEQFF.

The chain carries TRBV19 and TRBJ2-1, with TRBD2 matching 11 bases. The CDR3 covers 15 residues. CDR1 is LNHDA and CDR2 is SQIVND in the germline V gene (reference sequence). The ends lost 7 bases at V and 3 bases at J; junction bases unmatched: 5. The CDR3 DNA reads as TGTGCCAGTACTGCTAGCGGGAGGTACTACAATGAGCAGTTCTTC. The encoded protein is CASTASGRYYNEQFF. Full variable domain (remainder filled in from reference TRBV19 and TRBJ2-1): DGGITQSPKYLFRKEGQNVTLSCEQNLNHDAMYWYRQDPGQGLRLIYYSQIVNDFQKGDIAEGYSVSREKKESFPLTVTSAQKNPTAFYLCASTASGRYYNEQFFGPGTRLTVL.

The chain carries TRBV19 and TRBJ1-4; TRBD1 matches 7 bases. Germline CDR1 is LNHDA and CDR2 is SQIVND (reference sequence). The CDR3 totals 15 residues. J gave up 3 bases and V 6 bases, and 7 bases lay outside the gene matches. The CDR3: CASSKSGQSNEKLFF. Written as DNA, the CDR3 is TGTGCCAGTAGCAAATCGGGACAGTCTAATGAAAAACTGTTTTTT. The full variable domain, rest sourced from reference TRBV19 and TRBJ1-4, is DGGITQSPKYLFRKEGQNVTLSCEQNLNHDAMYWYRQDPGQGLRLIYYSQIVNDFQKGDIAEGYSVSREKKESFPLTVTSAQKNPTAFYLCASSKSGQSNEKLFFGSGTQLSVL.

This rearrangement joins TRBV2 to TRBJ1-5, with D unresolved. Trimming took 7 bases from V and 2 from J, leaving 9 bases between them. The germline gives CDR1 SNHLY, CDR2 FYNNEI. The CDR3 spans 13 residues. CDR3 in DNA: TGTGCCAGCATGAAAGAGGGCAATCAGCCCCAGCATTTT. Translating it yields CASMKEGNQPQHF.

The J gene is TRBJ2-1, the V gene TRBV2; D is perhaps TRBD1 or TRBD2 (5 bases each). There are 15 residues in the CDR3. V lost 6 bases, J lost 3 bases, and 15 bases lay in between. Germline V gene lookup returns CDR1 SNHLY and CDR2 FYNNEI. CDR3 residues: CASRSRDGVYNEQFF. The DNA of the CDR3 is TGTGCCAGCAGGAGCCGGGACGGAGTCTACAATGAGCAGTTCTTC.

The rearrangement uses TRBV6-1 and TRBJ1-2, with D hard to call. CDR1 is MNHNS and CDR2 is SASEGT in the germline V gene. Deletions cut 4 bases from V and 5 bases from J, with 14 bases between. The CDR3 is made up of 14 amino acids. Written as DNA, the CDR3 is TGTGCCAGCAGTGTTGGGAGCGAGTTATATGGCTACACCTTC. It codes for CASSVGSELYGYTF.

The chain couples TRBV5-1 to TRBJ2-3; maybe TRBD2 (6 bases). CDR3 length: 15 residues. The V gene's germline CDR1 is SGHRS and CDR2 YFSETQ. Between the trimmed V and J ends, which lost 6 bases and 2 bases, there was a span of 16 bases. The DNA of the CDR3 is TGCGCCAGCATGTCGGGAGCCCCCTACACAGATACGCAGTATTTT. This codes for CASMSGAPYTDTQYF.

Concerning this clone itself: The same CDR3 is also encoded by other DNA sequences in this sample. This sequence joins TRBV5-4 and TRBJ1-2; D is possibly TRBD1 (6 bases). Germline CDR1 reads SGHNT; CDR2 reads YYREEE (reference sequence). Trimming stripped 2 bases from V and 6 bases from J, with 11 bases between. The CDR3 has 13 amino acids. The CDR3 sequence: CASSFRQGNGYTF. CDR3 bases: TGTGCCAGCAGCTTCCGGCAGGGGAATGGCTACACCTTC.

The J gene is TRBJ2-7, the V gene TRBV28; D is ambiguous. V dropped 3 bases and J dropped 2 bases, with 14 bases sitting between them. Germline V gene lookup returns CDR1 MDHEN and CDR2 SYDVKM. The CDR3 has 15 residues. CDR3 nucleotides: TGTGCCAGCAGTTTGTCGGCAGGTTACCCCTACGAGCAGTACTTC. Encoded protein: CASSLSAGYPYEQYF.

The chain is built from TRBV6-1 and TRBJ2-1; D perhaps matches TRBD2 (6 bases). Germline CDR1 is MNHNS and CDR2 is SASEGT. Trimming took off 3 bases at V and 4 bases at J, with 19 bases between the two ends. CDR3 size: 17 residues. The DNA of the CDR3 is TGTGCCAGCAGTGAGCTAGCGCAACAGCCTTTTTACAATGAGCAGTTCTTC. Protein: CASSELAQQPFYNEQFF.

V and J are TRBV19 and TRBJ2-1, with D perhaps TRBD1 (6 bases). Germline assignment: CDR1 LNHDA and CDR2 SQIVND (reference sequence). The CDR3 sequence is 17 residues long. The V end lost 4 bases, the J end lost 6 bases, and 22 bases lay between the germline ends. The CDR3 DNA follows: TGTGCCAGTAGTAGACCGCAGGGACACCTCCAATTCAATGAGCAGTTCTTC. Its translation is CASSRPQGHLQFNEQFF.

This chain connects TRBV6-5 to TRBJ2-7; possibly TRBD1 for D (6 bases). CDR3 length: 15 amino acids. The germline CDR1 and CDR2 sequences are MNHEY and SVGAGI. Between the trimmed V and J ends, which lost 6 bases and 1 base, there was a span of 16 bases. The CDR3 nucleotides are TGTGCCAGCAGGAGGTGGGACACGAATTCCTACGAGCAGTACTTC. Translating it yields CASRRWDTNSYEQYF.

The V call is TRBV15, the J call TRBJ1-1, with no clear D. From germline, CDR1 is LNHNV and CDR2 YYDKDF (reference sequence). This CDR3 is built from 14 residues. V shed 9 bases and J shed 1 base, with 15 bases lying between them. Here the CDR3 DNA reads TGTGCCACGGCGGGAGGGCCTGCGAACACTGAAGCTTTCTTT. Translated: CATAGGPANTEAFF.

This clone was observed once. The chain employs TRBV6-6 and TRBJ2-1; maybe TRBD2 (6 bases). V lost 6 bases and J 4 bases, leaving 16 bases between the germline ends. The CDR3 has 15 residues. Looked up from germline, CDR1 is MNHNY and CDR2 is SVGAGI (reference sequence). DNA for the CDR3: TGTGCCAGCAGCCTCGGGGCAGGGAGGTACAATGAGCAGTTCTTC. This gives the protein CASSLGAGRYNEQFF.

The V call is TRBV7-9, the J call TRBJ2-1; TRBD1 aligns across 8 bases. The trim removed 5 bases at V and 8 bases at J, leaving 11 bases unmatched. Germline CDR1 reads SEHNR; CDR2 reads FQNEAQ (reference sequence). The CDR3 spans 15 residues. In DNA form, the CDR3 reads TGTGCCAGCAGCCCCGGACAGGGACTTGACTATGAGCAGTTCTTC. This encodes CASSPGQGLDYEQFF.

CDR3 DNA sequence: TGTGCCAGCAGCTTGGGAGGAAACTCCTACAATGAGCAGTTCTTC. It specifies CASSLGGNSYNEQFF. The chain is built from TRBV5-8 and TRBJ2-1; unclear D gene. Trimming shortened V by 0 bases and J by 0 bases, and 7 bases separated the two germline ends. Germline CDR1 and CDR2: SGHTS and YDEGEE. CDR3 length: 15 residues. Based on the CDR3 plus reference TRBV5-8 and TRBJ2-1, the full variable domain is EAGVTQSPTHLIKTRGQQATLRCSPISGHTSVYWYQQALGLGLQFLLWYDEGEERNRGNFPPRFSGRQFPNYSSELNVNALELEDSALYLCASSLGGNSYNEQFFGPGTRLTVL.